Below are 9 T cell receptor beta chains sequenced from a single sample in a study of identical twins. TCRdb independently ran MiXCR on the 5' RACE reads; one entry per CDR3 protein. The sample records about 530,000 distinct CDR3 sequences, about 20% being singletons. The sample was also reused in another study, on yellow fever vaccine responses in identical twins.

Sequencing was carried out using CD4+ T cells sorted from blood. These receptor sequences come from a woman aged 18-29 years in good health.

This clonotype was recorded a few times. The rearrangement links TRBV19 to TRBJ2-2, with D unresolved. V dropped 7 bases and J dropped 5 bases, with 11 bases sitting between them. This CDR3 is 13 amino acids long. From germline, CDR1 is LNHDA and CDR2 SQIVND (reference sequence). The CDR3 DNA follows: TGTGCCAGTACCCAATACCTGACCGGGGAGCTGTTTTTT. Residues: CASTQYLTGELFF.

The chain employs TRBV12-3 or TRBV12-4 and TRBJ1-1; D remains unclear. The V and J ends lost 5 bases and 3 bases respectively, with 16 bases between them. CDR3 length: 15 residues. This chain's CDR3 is CASSPPRSGDTEAFF. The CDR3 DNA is TGTGCCAGCAGTCCCCCGAGGAGTGGGGACACTGAAGCTTTCTTT.

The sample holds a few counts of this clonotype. CDR3 residues: CSASTGAKATNEKLFF. The CDR3 DNA reads as TGCAGTGCTTCGACAGGGGCGAAGGCAACTAATGAAAAACTGTTTTTT. The genes are TRBV20-1 and TRBJ1-4; 8 bases fit TRBD1. CDR1 is DFQATT, CDR2 SNEGSKA, per germline (reference sequence). The CDR3 is made up of 16 amino acids. V shed 5 bases and J 0 bases; nucleotides not matched to a gene: 8.

In DNA form, the CDR3 reads TGTGCCAGCAGGCCCCCCAACAGGCCTAGCTCCTACAATGAGCAGTTCTTC. This encodes CASRPPNRPSSYNEQFF. V and J are TRBV6-2 or TRBV6-3 and TRBJ2-1, with D perhaps matching TRBD1 (5 bases). The CDR3 is 17 residues long. Germline V CDR1 and CDR2: MNHEY, SVGEGT. Trimming cost V 6 bases and J 0 bases, with 18 bases left between them.

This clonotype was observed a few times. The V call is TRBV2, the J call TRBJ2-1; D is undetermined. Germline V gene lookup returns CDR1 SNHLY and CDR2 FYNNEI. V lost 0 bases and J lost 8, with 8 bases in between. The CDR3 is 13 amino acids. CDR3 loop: CASSEARGYEQFF. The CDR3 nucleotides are TGTGCCAGCAGTGAAGCTCGCGGCTATGAGCAGTTCTTC.

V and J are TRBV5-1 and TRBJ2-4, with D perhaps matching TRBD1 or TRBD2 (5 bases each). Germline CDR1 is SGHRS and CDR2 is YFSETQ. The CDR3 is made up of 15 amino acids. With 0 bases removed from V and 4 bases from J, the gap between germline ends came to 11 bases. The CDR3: CASSLGGFGKNIQYF. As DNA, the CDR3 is TGCGCCAGCAGCTTGGGGGGGTTCGGTAAAAACATTCAGTACTTC.

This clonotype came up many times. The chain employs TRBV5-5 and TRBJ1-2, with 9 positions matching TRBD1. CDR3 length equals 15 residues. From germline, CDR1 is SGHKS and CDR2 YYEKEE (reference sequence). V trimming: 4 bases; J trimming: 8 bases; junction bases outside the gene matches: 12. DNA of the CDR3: TGTGCCAGCAGCCAGCCGGACAGGGGACTCCGGGGCTACACCTTC. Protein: CASSQPDRGLRGYTF.

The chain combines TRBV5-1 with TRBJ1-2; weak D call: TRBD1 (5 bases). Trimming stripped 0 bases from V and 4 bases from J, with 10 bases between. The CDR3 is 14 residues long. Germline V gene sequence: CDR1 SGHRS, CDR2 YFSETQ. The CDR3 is CASSLEAGTYGYTF. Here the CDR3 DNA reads TGCGCCAGCAGCTTGGAGGCAGGGACCTATGGCTACACCTTC. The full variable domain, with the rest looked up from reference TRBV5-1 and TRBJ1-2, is KAGVTQTPRYLIKTRGQQVTLSCSPISGHRSVSWYQQTPGQGLQFLFEYFSETQRNKGNFPGRFSGRQFSNSRSEMNVSTLELGDSALYLCASSLEAGTYGYTFGSGTRLTVV.

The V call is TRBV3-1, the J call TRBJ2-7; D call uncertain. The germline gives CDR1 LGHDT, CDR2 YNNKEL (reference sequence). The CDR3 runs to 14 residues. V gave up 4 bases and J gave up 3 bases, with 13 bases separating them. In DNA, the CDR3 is TGTGCCAGCAGCCCTACCGGACGAGACTACGAGCAGTACGTC. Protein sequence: CASSPTGRDYEQYV.